The source of this T cell receptor (beta chain) is a study of identical twins. Between the trimmed V and J ends, which lost 2 bases and 6 bases, there was a span of 8 bases. This CDR3 has 13 residues. CDR1 is LGHNA and CDR2 is YSLEER in the germline V gene. After template switching added a universal primer site, the resulting cDNA carried unique molecular identifiers. TCRdb re-called the 5' RACE reads with MiXCR, one entry per CDR3 protein. The sample yields roughly 290,000 distinct CDR3 sequences, around 9.7% seen once. At least ten counts were recorded for this clonotype. Its target is unknown. Broader study findings: Within monozygotic twins, out-of-frame TCR alpha sharing was underestimated by the models. Beta out-of-frame twin sharing showed a weaker excess.

The data were also submitted as part of a second study, on yellow fever vaccine responses in identical twins.

This chain connects TRBV4-3 to TRBJ2-1; TRBD1 might be the D (5 bases). The sequenced sample consisted of CD8+ T cells sorted from blood. This sequence originates from a woman younger than 30 in good health. The CDR3 DNA reads as TGCGCCAGCAGCCAATACCAGGGCAATGAGCAGTTCTTC. Its protein is CASSQYQGNEQFF.